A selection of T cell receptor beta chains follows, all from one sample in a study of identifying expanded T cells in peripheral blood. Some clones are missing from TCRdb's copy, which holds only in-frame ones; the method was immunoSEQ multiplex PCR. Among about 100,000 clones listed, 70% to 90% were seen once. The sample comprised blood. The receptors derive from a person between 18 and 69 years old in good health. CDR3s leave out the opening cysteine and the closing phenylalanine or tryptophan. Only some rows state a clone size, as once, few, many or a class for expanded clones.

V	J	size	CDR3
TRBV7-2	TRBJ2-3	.	ASSSSTGVTDTQY
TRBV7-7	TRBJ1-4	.	ASSQGQGSEKLF
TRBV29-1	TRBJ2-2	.	SAPLAGQAGELF
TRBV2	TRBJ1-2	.	ASLPYNKDYGYT
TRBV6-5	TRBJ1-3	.	ASSSGTVSGNTIY
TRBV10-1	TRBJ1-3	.	ASSDSSGNTIY
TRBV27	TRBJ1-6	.	ASSTPGGNSPLH
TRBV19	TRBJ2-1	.	ASSKYGAGGPSNEQF
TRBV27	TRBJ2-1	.	ASSFAGAQGVEQF
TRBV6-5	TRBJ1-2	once	ASSSTGDYGYT
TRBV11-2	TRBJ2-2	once	ASRLGQGAVGELF
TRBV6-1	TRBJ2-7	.	ASSVKDGLGSYEQY
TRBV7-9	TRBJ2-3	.	ASSLGVQGPSTDTQY
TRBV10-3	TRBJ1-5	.	AISGASNQPQH
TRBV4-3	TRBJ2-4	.	ASSQTTDFLAKNIQY
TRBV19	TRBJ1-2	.	ASRPGWDYGYT
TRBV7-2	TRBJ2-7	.	ASSLTNRGLREQY
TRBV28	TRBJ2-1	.	ASSWSGHNNEQF
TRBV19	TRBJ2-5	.	ASSIGDWYQETQY
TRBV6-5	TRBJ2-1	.	ASRGTGTGQIEQF
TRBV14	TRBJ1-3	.	ASSQGLSGNTIY
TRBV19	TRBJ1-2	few	ASEDRLSNYGYT